The 16 T cell receptor beta chains below come from one sample, sequenced in a study of T cell clonotyping in hematopoietic cell transplantation. Profiled with immunoSEQ multiplex PCR; TCRdb holds only in-frame clones, not every one. The table lists 3,300 or so clones, around 60% of them singletons. The sample in question was peripheral blood mononuclear cells, obtained 30 days after allogeneic stem cell transplant. All receptors derive from a female patient between 25 and 45 years old who had an allogeneic stem cell transplant, so T cells may come from the graft donor. Some clones in this sample may be carry-over from other donors' samples.

The chain joins TRBV4-1 to TRBJ2-1, with 11 bases fitting TRBD2. Germline CDR1 MGHRA, CDR2 YSYEKL. CDR3 length: 14 residues. Trimming cost V 4 bases and J 4 bases; bases outside gene matches: 0. This chain's CDR3 is CASSPSGGYNEQFF. CDR3 in DNA: TGCGCCAGCAGCCCTAGCGGGGGGTACAATGAGCAGTTCTTC.

The chain is built from TRBV5-6 and TRBJ1-2, with TRBD1 identical over 7 bases. This CDR3 has 13 residues. Trimming removed 2 bases from V and 8 bases from J; junction bases left unmatched: 6. CDR1 and CDR2 (germline): SGHDT, YYEEEE. The CDR3 DNA is TGTGCCAGCAGCTTACAGGGGTACTTCGGCTACACCTTC. Encoded protein: CASSLQGYFGYTF.

Within the sample, this clone is medium-sized. The chain employs TRBV19 and TRBJ1-5; TRBD1 agrees at 7 bases. The CDR3 sequence is 14 residues long. V shed 10 bases and J 5 bases; nucleotides not matched to a gene: 11. The germline V gene encodes CDR1 LNHDA and CDR2 SQIVND (reference sequence). CDR3 sequence (DNA): TGTGCCACCAATACAGGGGTAGAGGATCAGCCCCAGCATTTT. This translates into CATNTGVEDQPQHF.

V gene TRBV4-1 combines with J gene TRBJ1-3; tentatively, D is TRBD1 (5 bases). Germline V gene sequence: CDR1 MGHRA, CDR2 YSYEKL. Trimming shortened V by 2 bases and J by 0 bases, and 17 bases separated the two germline ends. The CDR3 spans 18 residues. The CDR3 DNA is TGCGCCAGCAGCCAACTAGGAGGGGCCCAACACTCTGGAAACACCATATATTTT. This gives the protein CASSQLGGAQHSGNTIYF.

The chain recombines TRBV27 with TRBJ1-4; D unclear. Trimming took 2 bases from V and 6 from J, leaving 7 bases between them. The germline V gene has CDR1 MNHEY and CDR2 SMNVEV (reference sequence). There are 13 residues in the CDR3. The chain's CDR3 is CASSLVGHEKLFF. CDR3 nucleotides: TGTGCCAGCAGTTTAGTAGGACATGAAAAACTGTTTTTT.

The rearrangement links TRBV7-9 to TRBJ1-2, with a weak D call TRBD1 (5 bases). The V gene lost 1 base and the J gene lost 6 bases, with 9 bases spanning the gap. This CDR3 contains 13 residues. Germline V gives CDR1 SEHNR, CDR2 FQNEAQ (reference sequence). The DNA of the CDR3 is TGTGCCAGCAGCTTAGGCAGGGAAGATGGCTACACCTTC. Its protein is CASSLGREDGYTF. Looking up the rest from reference TRBV7-9 and TRBJ1-2 gives the full variable domain: DTGVSQNPRHKITKRGQNVTFRCDPISEHNRLYWYRQTLGQGPEFLTYFQNEAQLEKSRLLSDRFSAERPKGSFSTLEIQRTEQGDSAMYLCASSLGREDGYTFGSGTRLTVV.

The chain is built from TRBV27 and TRBJ1-2; TRBD1 agrees at 8 bases. The V gene's germline CDR1 is MNHEY and CDR2 SMNVEV (reference sequence). The CDR3 is made up of 12 amino acids. The trim removed 8 bases at V and 8 bases at J, leaving 7 bases unmatched. CDR3 sequence reads: CASRAGGLGYTF. CDR3 DNA: TGTGCCAGCCGGGCAGGGGGCCTCGGCTACACCTTC.

The chain combines TRBV27 with TRBJ2-7; 8 bases are shared with TRBD1. The CDR3 is 16 residues long. Losses at the gene ends were 0 bases for V and 2 bases for J; bases not matched to a gene: 6. Germline CDR1 is MNHEY and CDR2 is SMNVEV (reference sequence). The DNA of the CDR3 is TGTGCCAGCAGTTTATCGTATTACAGGGGGACCTACGAGCAGTACTTC. Its translation: CASSLSYYRGTYEQYF.

CDR3 DNA: TGTGCCAGCAGCCAAGTTCGGGGGCCTGGCGGGGAGCTGTTTTTT. Amino acids: CASSQVRGPGGELFF. This rearrangement joins TRBV4-2 to TRBJ2-2, with D perhaps given as TRBD1 or TRBD2 (6 bases each). This CDR3 contains 15 residues. Between the trimmed V and J ends, which lost 1 base and 7 bases, there was a span of 13 bases. CDR1 LGHNA and CDR2 YNFKEQ come from the germline V gene.

V is TRBV7-9 and J is TRBJ1-5; D unclear. Germline-derived CDR1 and CDR2 are SEHNR and FQNEAQ (reference sequence). This CDR3 is built from 16 residues. Trimming shortened V by 5 bases and J by 2 bases, and 16 bases separated the two germline ends. The CDR3 DNA reads as TGTGCCAGCAGCATGAAGGACTCCTGGGGCAATCAGCCCCAGCATTTT. Translated, it gives CASSMKDSWGNQPQHF.

This chain connects TRBV6-5 to TRBJ2-7; D is perhaps TRBD1 (6 bases). The CDR3 extends over 14 amino acids. CDR1 and CDR2 (germline): MNHEY, SVGAGI. V dropped 0 bases and J dropped 4 bases, with 10 bases sitting between them. The DNA of the CDR3 is TGTGCCAGCAGTTACTCATCCGGGACATACGAGCAGTACTTC. It codes for CASSYSSGTYEQYF.

This clone appeared a single time. This chain uses TRBV7-8 with TRBJ2-1; 12 bases align to TRBD2. After removal of 4 bases from V and 6 bases from J, the junction contained 10 bases not matched to a gene. CDR3 length equals 17 residues. CDR1 SGHVS and CDR2 FQNEAQ come from the germline V gene. In DNA form, the CDR3 reads TGTGCCAGCAGCTCCCAAATGGTACTAGCGGGGGGCAATGAGCAGTTCTTC. As protein: CASSSQMVLAGGNEQFF.

This chain joins TRBV6-1 and TRBJ1-4; possibly TRBD1 for D (5 bases). With 4 bases removed from V and 4 bases from J, the gap between germline ends came to 13 bases. CDR1 is MNHNS and CDR2 is SASEGT in the germline V gene. The CDR3 covers 15 residues. The CDR3 loop reads CASSGQTDYNEKLFF. The DNA for the CDR3 is TGTGCCAGCAGTGGACAGACTGACTATAATGAAAAACTGTTTTTT.

The chain is built from TRBV5-6 and TRBJ2-7, with 8 positions matching TRBD2. CDR1 is SGHDT and CDR2 is YYEEEE in the germline V gene. The CDR3 totals 14 residues. The junction had 1 base not matched to a gene; V was cut back by 0 bases and J by 2 bases. CDR3 amino acids: CASSLGTSTYEQYF. The CDR3 bases are TGTGCCAGCAGCTTGGGGACTAGCACCTACGAGCAGTACTTC.

The chain has TRBV14 and TRBJ2-3, with D possibly being TRBD1 or TRBD2 (5 bases each). The CDR3 runs to 13 residues. The ends were cut back, 3 bases at V and 11 bases at J, with 15 bases in the middle. Germline V gives CDR1 SGHDN, CDR2 FVKESK. The CDR3 region has the DNA TGTGCCAGCAGCCAGGGGGACCCAAAGATGCAGTATTTT. Protein sequence: CASSQGDPKMQYF. The full variable domain, rest sourced from reference TRBV14 and TRBJ2-3, is EAGVTQFPSHSVIEKGQTVTLRCDPISGHDNLYWYRRVMGKEIKFLLHFVKESKQDESGMPNNRFLAERTGGTYSTLKVQPAELEDSGVYFCASSQGDPKMQYFGPGTRLTVL.

This chain links TRBV7-8 with TRBJ1-4, with D tentatively TRBD1 (6 bases). The V end lost 2 bases, the J end lost 3 bases, and 16 bases lay between the germline ends. The germline V gene encodes CDR1 SGHVS and CDR2 FQNEAQ. This CDR3 is built from 17 residues. CDR3 DNA sequence: TGTGCCAGCAGCTTACACCACCCGGACAGTCCTAATGAAAAACTGTTTTTT. Translating it yields CASSLHHPDSPNEKLFF.